The rows below give T cell receptor beta chains drawn from one sample of a study of T cells expressing NK-cell markers. From its re-call of the 5' RACE reads, TCRdb lists each CDR3 protein once, without DNA. Recorded for this sample: over 250,000 distinct CDR3 sequences. Sequencing input: blood T cells: a sorted CD56 or NKG2C T cell subset, CD4+ or CD8+ T cells, or bulk PBMC T cells (not recorded which). The receptor source for this set is a woman aged 18 to 75 in good health. Each CDR3 is given with its conserved first and last residue. Size values are once, few and many counts, or a class for expanded clones, and some rows have none.

size	V	J	CDR3
-	TRBV12-3/TRBV12-4	TRBJ2-2	CASSAPRGANTGELFF
-	TRBV18	TRBJ2-7	CASSPPGLPEQYF
-	TRBV29-1	TRBJ2-1	CSVASGSNEQFF
-	TRBV20-1	TRBJ2-2	CSAEGLQRGELFF
-	TRBV20-1	TRBJ2-4	CSAKTEWLLAKNIQYF
-	TRBV6-2/TRBV6-3	TRBJ1-1	CASSYSGRLGAFF
-	TRBV15	TRBJ2-1	CATSRGGRSSYNEQFF
-	TRBV9	TRBJ2-2	CASSVAASGTGELFF
-	TRBV20-1	TRBJ2-2	CREIAGDFTGELFF
-	TRBV10-3	TRBJ2-3	CAISESKTSGGMTDTQYF
-	TRBV25-1	TRBJ1-1	CASSEYIHTEAFF
-	TRBV12-3/TRBV12-4	TRBJ1-5	CASSLWGARSNQPQHF
-	TRBV12-3/TRBV12-4	TRBJ1-2	CASSLGTVSYGYTF
-	TRBV3-1	TRBJ2-2	CASSRWTMRETGELFF
-	TRBV18	TRBJ1-1	CASSPLPGGRDAFF
-	TRBV6-5	TRBJ1-5	CASSYGRTGGNQPQHF
-	TRBV10-3	TRBJ2-5	CAISFGQTKQETQYF
-	TRBV12-3/TRBV12-4	TRBJ2-2	CASSLVQGIGELFF
-	TRBV7-2	TRBJ1-6	CASSSIPGQGSPLHF
-	TRBV27	TRBJ2-1	CASNPAPGTSSYNEQFF
-	TRBV2	TRBJ2-2	CASRAAQTTGELFF
-	TRBV7-2	TRBJ1-5	CASSPQGQSNQPQHF
-	TRBV7-6	TRBJ1-1	CASSPAGQIMNTEAFF
-	TRBV24-1	TRBJ2-1	CATSDPSGTGVRNEQFF
-	TRBV29-1	TRBJ1-6	CSVSTGGSYNSPLHF
medium-sized	TRBV6-5	TRBJ2-1	CASSPHSQVLSYNEQFF
-	TRBV12-3/TRBV12-4	TRBJ2-5	CASSSTGHGDQETQYF
-	TRBV6-1	TRBJ2-5	CASSSTPGQQPETQYF
-	TRBV13	TRBJ2-5	CASSFRLAGGLETQYF
-	TRBV6-5	TRBJ1-2	CASSYAAPSAYGYTF
-	TRBV5-5	TRBJ2-1	CASSLVGAGEQFF
-	TRBV5-1	TRBJ2-1	CASSLVVSYNEQFF
-	TRBV29-1	TRBJ2-1	CSAGTSKPGEQFF
-	TRBV7-2	TRBJ2-1	CASSSPLSRDRGNEQFF
-	TRBV29-1	TRBJ1-2	CSVDRGVGYTF
-	TRBV20-1	TRBJ1-2	CSAADRPGEGYTF
-	TRBV7-2	TRBJ1-2	CASSLGLGYGYTF
-	TRBV5-4	TRBJ2-5	CASRDYQETQYF
-	TRBV29-1	TRBJ2-7	CSVEHGGSYDEQYF
-	TRBV19	TRBJ2-1	CASKFMTSKDEQFF
-	TRBV18	TRBJ2-1	CASSPPRGDSYNEQFF
-	TRBV27	TRBJ2-6	CASSYADRVGANVLTF
-	TRBV7-9	TRBJ1-1	CASSHRDSARGAFF
-	TRBV28	TRBJ2-2	CASRVRDRLTGELFF
-	TRBV19	TRBJ2-3	CATRGGWAQADTQYF
-	TRBV7-2	TRBJ2-1	CASSFRGSRNEQFF
-	TRBV5-4	TRBJ2-3	CASSSGPDRGRDTQYF
-	TRBV7-3	TRBJ2-3	CASSLTAWADTQYF
-	TRBV9	TRBJ2-2	CASSVGQGLTGELFF
-	TRBV20-1	TRBJ2-1	CSARETGTRIYNEQFF
-	TRBV6-2/TRBV6-3	TRBJ1-1	CASSYYPGGAFF
-	TRBV5-6	TRBJ2-2	CASRNRDRATGELFF
-	TRBV6-2/TRBV6-3	TRBJ1-5	CASSPRRGINQPQHF
-	TRBV12-3/TRBV12-4	TRBJ1-5	CASSLNSPRPQPQHF
-	TRBV20-1	TRBJ2-5	CSASWAGRQETQYF
-	TRBV20-1	TRBJ2-3	CSALGQVADTQYF
-	TRBV12-3/TRBV12-4	TRBJ2-1	CASSLREVEQFF